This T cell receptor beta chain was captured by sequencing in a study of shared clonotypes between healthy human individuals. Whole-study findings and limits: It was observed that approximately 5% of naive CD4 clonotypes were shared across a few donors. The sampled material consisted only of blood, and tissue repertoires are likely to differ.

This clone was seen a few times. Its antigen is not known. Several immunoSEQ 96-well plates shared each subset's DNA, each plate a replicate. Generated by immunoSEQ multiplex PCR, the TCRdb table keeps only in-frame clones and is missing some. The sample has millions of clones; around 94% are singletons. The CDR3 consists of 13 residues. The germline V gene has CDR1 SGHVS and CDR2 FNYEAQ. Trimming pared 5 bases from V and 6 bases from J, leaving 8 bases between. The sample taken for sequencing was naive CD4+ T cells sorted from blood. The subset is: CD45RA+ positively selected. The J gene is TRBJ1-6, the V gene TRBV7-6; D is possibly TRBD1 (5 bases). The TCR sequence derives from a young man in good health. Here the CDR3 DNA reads TGTGCCAGCAGCCCGGGGACTAATTCACCCCTCCACTTT. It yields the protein CASSPGTNSPLHF.